The rows below give T cell receptor beta chains drawn from one sample of a study of spatial heterogeneity in lung cancer. TCRdb reanalysed the 5' RACE reads using MiXCR and keeps one entry per CDR3 protein. The data show tens of thousands of distinct CDR3 sequences, 4% to 5.5% seen once. Sequenced here: lung tumor tissue, sampled at surgery. The receptor source for this set is a male donor with early-stage non-small cell lung cancer. The CDR3 runs from the conserved cysteine through the conserved F or W. A D gene is named only where the DNA matches it firmly. Expanded clones get a size class; other rows say once, few or many, or leave the size out.

D | J | V | size | CDR3 | DNA
TRBD2 | TRBJ2-1 | TRBV11-2 | NA | CASSSPAAGALNEQFF | TGTGCCAGCAGCTCCCCCGCAGCGGGGGCCCTTAATGAGCAGTTCTTC
NA | TRBJ2-7 | TRBV7-2 | few | CASSFSGTPRYTEQYF | TGTGCCAGCAGCTTTTCCGGGACCCCCCGTTACACCGAGCAGTACTTC
NA | TRBJ2-3 | TRBV5-4 | many | CASSASGGGTTDTQYF | TGTGCCAGCAGCGCTAGCGGAGGGGGGACAACAGATACGCAGTATTTT
TRBD2 | TRBJ2-7 | TRBV28 | many | CASSPFLWTSAPKAYEQYF | TGTGCCAGCAGTCCTTTCCTGTGGACTAGCGCTCCGAAAGCCTACGAGCAGTACTTC
TRBD1 | TRBJ2-5 | TRBV10-3 | few | CAIRGQGRETQYF | TGTGCCATCAGAGGACAGGGTCGGGAGACCCAGTACTTC
NA | TRBJ2-1 | TRBV2 | many | CASRVGGYNEQFF | TGTGCCAGCAGAGTGGGGGGATACAATGAGCAGTTCTTC
NA | TRBJ2-2 | TRBV6-4 | many | CASSVEVNTGELFF | TGTGCCAGCAGTGTTGAGGTGAACACCGGGGAGCTGTTTTTT
NA | TRBJ2-1 | TRBV11-2 | many | CASSSSDEQFF | TGTGCCAGCAGCTCCTCCGATGAGCAGTTCTTC
NA | TRBJ1-4 | TRBV30 | many | CAWNPGLREKLFF | TGTGCCTGGAATCCGGGGCTTCGGGAAAAACTGTTTTTT
NA | TRBJ2-6 | TRBV27 | many | CASSLRGAGANVLTF | TGTGCCAGCAGTTTAAGGGGGGCTGGGGCCAACGTCCTGACTTTC
TRBD1 | TRBJ2-6 | TRBV19 | few | CASSINPGQGFSGANVLTF | TGTGCCAGTAGTATAAACCCGGGACAGGGATTCTCTGGGGCCAACGTCCTGACTTTC
NA | TRBJ2-6 | TRBV12-3/TRBV12-4 | many | CASKGFLTGANVLTF | TGTGCCAGCAAGGGCTTTTTGACTGGGGCCAACGTCCTGACTTTC
TRBD2 | TRBJ2-7 | TRBV5-1 | many | CASRTASGVIEQYF | TGCGCCAGCCGTACCGCCAGCGGGGTTATCGAGCAGTACTTC
NA | TRBJ2-1 | TRBV7-3 | few | CASSLTTPRGNEQFF | TGTGCCAGCAGCTTAACTACGCCCAGAGGCAATGAGCAGTTCTTC
TRBD2 | TRBJ2-3 | TRBV18 | many | CASSPGLAGARGTDTQYF | TGTGCCAGCTCCCCAGGACTAGCGGGAGCGAGGGGCACAGATACGCAGTATTTT
NA | TRBJ2-5 | TRBV28 | few | CASSFRDQETQYF | TGTGCCAGCAGTTTTAGGGACCAAGAGACCCAGTACTTC
NA | TRBJ1-2 | TRBV28 | many | CASSLRNYGYTF | TGTGCCAGCAGTTTGAGGAACTATGGCTACACCTTC
NA | TRBJ1-3 | TRBV11-2 | many | CASSLAGEPVTHFGNTIYF | TGTGCCAGCAGCTTAGCGGGCGAACCGGTGACCCATTTTGGAAACACCATATATTTT
TRBD2 | TRBJ2-3 | TRBV20-1 | NA | CSASSGSGTDTQYF | TGCAGTGCAAGTAGCGGGAGTGGCACAGATACGCAGTATTTT
NA | TRBJ1-1 | TRBV7-2 | many | CASSLGEGATEAFF | TGTGCCAGCAGCTTAGGGGAGGGAGCGACTGAAGCTTTCTTT
TRBD2 | TRBJ2-1 | TRBV5-4 | many | CASSLTGNLAGRAMGSYNEQFF | TGTGCCAGCAGCTTGACAGGGAATCTAGCGGGACGCGCTATGGGCTCCTACAATGAGCAGTTCTTC
NA | TRBJ2-7 | TRBV29-1 | few | CSVGHLYEQYF | TGCAGCGTTGGACACCTCTACGAGCAGTACTTC
NA | TRBJ1-5 | TRBV27 | many | CASSPLNKIKGQPQHF | TGTGCCAGCAGTCCACTGAATAAGATCAAGGGTCAGCCCCAGCATTTT
NA | TRBJ1-5 | TRBV29-1 | many | CSVVKGRGQPQHF | TGCAGCGTTGTCAAGGGCAGGGGTCAGCCCCAGCATTTT
NA | TRBJ1-5 | TRBV9 | many | CASSAAGTLGQPQHF | TGTGCCAGCAGCGCCGCCGGGACTTTGGGTCAGCCCCAGCATTTT
NA | TRBJ1-6 | TRBV28 | many | CASSSPGDNSPLHF | TGTGCCAGCAGTTCCCCGGGTGATAATTCACCCCTCCACTTT
NA | TRBJ1-4 | TRBV5-1 | NA | CASSSLGRRATNEKLFF | TGCGCCAGCAGCTCACTGGGGAGGCGGGCAACTAATGAAAAACTGTTTTTT
NA | TRBJ2-3 | TRBV5-1 | many | CASSLGGTEDTQYF | TGCGCCAGCAGCTTGGGGGGGACTGAAGATACGCAGTATTTT
TRBD1 | TRBJ2-7 | TRBV3-1 | many | CASSHAGGTYEQYF | TGTGCCAGCAGCCACGCAGGGGGTACCTACGAGCAGTACTTC
NA | TRBJ2-5 | TRBV7-2 | few | CASSLGTPGETQYF | TGTGCCAGCAGCTTAGGAACCCCCGGGGAGACCCAGTACTTC
NA | TRBJ2-3 | TRBV9 | many | CASSSRAEDTQYF | TGTGCCAGCAGCTCGAGGGCTGAGGATACGCAGTATTTT
NA | TRBJ2-7 | TRBV28 | many | CASNPGVAYEQYF | TGTGCCAGCAACCCAGGGGTAGCCTACGAGCAGTACTTC
NA | TRBJ2-3 | TRBV15 | many | CATSGFRDTQYF | TGTGCCACCAGCGGTTTTAGGGATACGCAGTATTTT
NA | TRBJ2-3 | TRBV7-2 | NA | CASSWADGSTDTQYF | TGTGCCAGCAGCTGGGCGGACGGCAGCACAGATACGCAGTATTTT
NA | TRBJ1-1 | TRBV4-2 | many | CASSQVPGLYMNTEAFF | TGTGCCAGCAGCCAAGTCCCAGGGCTTTACATGAACACTGAAGCTTTCTTT
TRBD1 | TRBJ2-1 | TRBV20-1 | many | CSAPNRGSYNEQFF | TGCAGTGCGCCAAACAGGGGTTCCTACAATGAGCAGTTCTTC
TRBD1 | TRBJ2-2 | TRBV7-2 | many | CASSLGTGVGGELFF | TGTGCCAGCAGCTTAGGAACAGGGGTTGGCGGGGAGCTGTTTTTT
NA | TRBJ2-5 | TRBV5-1 | NA | CASSPRVRETQYF | TGCGCCAGCAGCCCCCGTGTCAGGGAGACCCAGTACTTC
NA | TRBJ2-7 | TRBV9 | NA | CASNGGGSYEQYF | TGTGCCAGCAACGGAGGAGGATCCTACGAGCAGTACTTC
TRBD1 | TRBJ2-1 | TRBV7-2 | many | CASSSQTGSNEQFF | TGTGCCAGCAGCTCACAGACAGGGAGCAATGAGCAGTTCTTC
TRBD1 | TRBJ1-2 | TRBV28 | many | CASTEAGQGARPIGYTF | TGTGCCAGCACGGAAGCGGGACAGGGGGCCCGACCGATTGGCTACACCTTC